This entry features one T cell receptor beta chain sequence. Germline V lookup: CDR1 MNHEY, CDR2 SMNVEV (reference sequence). The CDR3 runs to 14 residues. V lost 1 base, J lost 7 bases, and 13 bases lay in between. The sample is drawn from a study of beta chain features in type 1 diabetes. Expressed TCRB transcripts got sequenced, as all isolated RNA was reverse transcribed. The data were produced by immunoSEQ multiplex PCR, yet TCRdb's version contains in-frame clones alone and is incomplete. Of 330,000 or so clones detected, 20% appear once; the ten largest clones hold approximately 0.043%. CD45RO/CCR7/CD25/CD127/CD95/CD27 sorting isolated CD4+ naive, central memory, regulatory and stem cell-like memory cells. Purity above 95% was achieved in all sorted populations.

V gene TRBV27 combines with J gene TRBJ1-2, with D possibly being TRBD1 (6 bases). The receptor was isolated from a young woman in good health. Sequencing was carried out using naive CD4+ T cells from blood. The chain's CDR3 is CASSLYGGRGGYTF. CDR3 DNA sequence: TGTGCCAGCAGTTTATACGGGGGGCGCGGTGGCTACACCTTC.